In its sample, the clone carrying this T cell receptor beta chain was seen a few times. The target antigen is unknown. This specimen belongs to a study of response to subunit inactivated influenza vaccine. Study-level results: Every seasonal influenza vaccination brings in few new T cells, the authors suggested.

TCRdb independently ran MiXCR on the RT-PCR reads; one entry per CDR3 protein. This sample has over 400,000 distinct CDR3 sequences, with 10% to 15% found just once. Germline CDR1 is SQVTM and CDR2 is ANQGSEA. Losses at the gene ends were 4 bases for V and 2 bases for J; bases not matched to a gene: 2. The CDR3 is 13 residues long. This sequence originates from a man between 45 and 60 years old who received an inactivated influenza vaccine. This rearrangement joins TRBV29-1 to TRBJ1-2, with 9 bases fitting TRBD1. The input for sequencing was PBMCs from blood, taken roughly 6 weeks after vaccination. CDR3 sequence reads: CSVGDRENYGYTF. The CDR3 DNA is TGCAGCGTTGGGGACAGGGAAAACTATGGCTACACCTTC.